One sample yielded the 9 T cell receptor beta chains listed below, sequenced in a study of low-dose radiotherapy and immunotherapy resistance in tumors. Time point denoted: before trial treatment. TRAV- and TRBV-specific primers, spanning alpha and beta chains, primed first-strand cDNA. An approximately 19-cycle PCR with a constant-region primer and V-primer adapter amplified TCRs. From the reads, TCRdb called clonotypes with MiXCR, one entry per CDR3 protein. This table has approximately 90,000 distinct CDR3 sequences, 9.4% appearing once. The material sequenced was PBMCs, taken before treatment. The receptors shown here come from a male donor with prostate cancer.

This clonotype has ten or more counts. The gene calls are TRBV6-5 and TRBJ2-3, with D hard to call. This CDR3 contains 14 residues. Between the trimmed V and J ends, which lost 5 bases and 8 bases, there was a span of 17 bases. CDR1 and CDR2 from the germline V gene are MNHEY and SVGAGI. The CDR3 spells CASSPGRSTATQYF. Here the CDR3 DNA reads TGTGCCAGCAGTCCAGGTCGGAGCACGGCTACGCAGTATTTT.

Ten or more counts support this clonotype. The chain uses TRBV7-9 and TRBJ1-4; 7 bases are shared with TRBD1. Germline V CDR1 and CDR2: SEHNR, FQNEAQ (reference sequence). Unmatched junction bases numbered 5, after V lost 5 bases and J lost 5 bases. CDR3 length: 14 amino acids. CDR3 in amino acids: CASSTGTANEKLFF. CDR3 nucleotides: TGTGCCAGCAGCACAGGGACAGCAAATGAAAAACTGTTTTTT.

Turning to this clonotype: The likely explanation is a read error, given a far larger clone one base away. The gene calls are TRBV5-3 and TRBJ2-2; 11 bases line up with TRBD2. TRBV5-3 is placed among ORFs of uncertain function. CDR3 length equals 16 residues. The trim removed 8 bases at V and 5 bases at J, leaving 11 bases unmatched. The CDR3 DNA sequence: TGTGCCAGCAGCCATACTAGCGGGAGTGGGACCGGGGAGCTGTTTTTT. Its protein product is CASSHTSGSGTGELFF.

This clonotype was counted many times. The chain combines TRBV20-1 with TRBJ1-2; D uncertain. V lost 5 bases to trimming and J lost 5 bases, with 12 bases between them. Germline lookup yields CDR1 DFQATT and CDR2 SNEGSKA (reference sequence). The CDR3 extends over 12 amino acids. The CDR3 coding sequence is TGCAGTGCTCCGTGGACCTATTATGGCTACACCTTC. Its translation: CSAPWTYYGYTF.

Here the CDR3 DNA reads TGTGCCAGCAGTTTCCGGGAGGTTACGGATACGCAGTATTTT. Translating it yields CASSFREVTDTQYF. This chain joins TRBV6-2 or TRBV6-3 and TRBJ2-3, with 7 bases that match TRBD2. CDR3 length: 14 residues. Germline V gene data show CDR1 as MNHEY and CDR2 as SVGEGT. V gave up 4 bases and J gave up 6 bases; unmatched junction bases: 7.

V and J are TRBV6-5 and TRBJ2-2; the match to TRBD1 covers 10 bases. CDR1 and CDR2 from the germline V gene are MNHEY and SVGAGI. V trimming: 6 bases; J trimming: 3 bases; junction bases outside the gene matches: 4. The length of the CDR3 is 15 residues. CDR3 nucleotide sequence: TGTGCCAGCAGCCCTGGGACAGGGGACACCGGGGAGCTGTTTTTT. It specifies CASSPGTGDTGELFF.

The chain has TRBV29-1 and TRBJ2-1; D is possibly TRBD2 (6 bases). Germline assignment: CDR1 SQVTM and CDR2 ANQGSEA. The V and J ends lost 7 bases and 1 base respectively, with 20 bases between them. This CDR3 has 16 amino acids. The CDR3: CSARVSGGKSYNEQFF. CDR3 sequence (DNA): TGCAGCGCCCGGGTTTCTGGAGGGAAGTCCTACAATGAGCAGTTCTTC.

This clonotype was found a few times. V usage is TRBV27 and J usage is TRBJ2-1; no clear D gene. This CDR3 region has 14 residues. With 2 bases removed from V and 3 bases from J, the gap between germline ends came to 8 bases. Germline CDR1 is MNHEY and CDR2 is SMNVEV (reference sequence). The CDR3 spells CASSLMNYYNEQFF. Written as DNA, the CDR3 is TGTGCCAGCAGTTTAATGAATTACTACAATGAGCAGTTCTTC.

The sample holds many counts of this clonotype. The genes are TRBV9 and TRBJ2-6, with D possibly called TRBD1 or TRBD2 (5 bases each). V was trimmed by 6 bases and J by 4 bases, leaving 17 bases between them. Germline V gives CDR1 SGDLS, CDR2 YYNGEE. This CDR3 region has 16 residues. CDR3 sequence (DNA): TGTGCCAGCACCCTGACAGTCGGCGGGGGGGCCAACGTCCTGACTTTC. It yields the protein CASTLTVGGGANVLTF.